This T cell receptor beta chain was obtained from a study of ipilimumab plus nivolumab after autologous stem cell transplantation. Across the whole study: A median of about eight nivolumab and about five ipilimumab doses were given.

Patients got ipilimumab 1 mg/kg beginning 14 to 28 days post-transplant. Patients got 3 mg/kg IV nivolumab weeks 1, 4, 7, 10, then biweekly through week 26. Using immunoSEQ multiplex PCR, the repertoire was profiled, and TCRdb retains in-frame clones only, with some absent. The table has tens of thousands of clones, 80% to 95% seen once. This sample comprised PBMCs, obtained in a trial of ipilimumab plus nivolumab as post-transplant consolidation. This receptor was identified in a male donor with multiple myeloma.

CDR3 protein: CASRGRSSYNSPLHF. CDR3 DNA: TGTGCCAGCAGGGGGCGGAGCTCCTATAATTCACCCCTCCACTTT. J is TRBJ1-6 and V is TRBV27, with a possible D match to TRBD1 (5 bases). Between the trimmed V and J ends, which lost 6 bases and 0 bases, there was a span of 9 bases. CDR3 length: 15 residues. Germline loops: CDR1 MNHEY, CDR2 SMNVEV (reference sequence).